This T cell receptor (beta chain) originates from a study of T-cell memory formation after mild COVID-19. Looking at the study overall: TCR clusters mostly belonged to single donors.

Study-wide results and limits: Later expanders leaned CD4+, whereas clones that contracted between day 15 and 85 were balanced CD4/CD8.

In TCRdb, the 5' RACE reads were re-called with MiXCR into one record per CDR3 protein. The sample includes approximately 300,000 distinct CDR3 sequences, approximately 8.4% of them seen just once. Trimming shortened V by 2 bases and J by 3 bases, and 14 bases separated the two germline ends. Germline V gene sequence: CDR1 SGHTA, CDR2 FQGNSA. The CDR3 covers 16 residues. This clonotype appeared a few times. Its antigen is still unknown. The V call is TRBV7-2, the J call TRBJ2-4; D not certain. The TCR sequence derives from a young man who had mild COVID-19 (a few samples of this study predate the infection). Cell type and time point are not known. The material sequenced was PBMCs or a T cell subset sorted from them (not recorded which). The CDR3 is CASSLIGQVIKNIQYF. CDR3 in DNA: TGTGCCAGCAGCTTAATTGGGCAGGTTATCAAAAACATTCAGTACTTC. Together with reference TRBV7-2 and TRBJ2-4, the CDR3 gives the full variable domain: GAGVSQSPSNKVTEKGKDVELRCDPISGHTALYWYRQSLGQGLEFLIYFQGNSAPDKSGLPSDRFSAERTGGSVSTLTIQRTQQEDSAVYLCASSLIGQVIKNIQYFGAGTRLSVL.